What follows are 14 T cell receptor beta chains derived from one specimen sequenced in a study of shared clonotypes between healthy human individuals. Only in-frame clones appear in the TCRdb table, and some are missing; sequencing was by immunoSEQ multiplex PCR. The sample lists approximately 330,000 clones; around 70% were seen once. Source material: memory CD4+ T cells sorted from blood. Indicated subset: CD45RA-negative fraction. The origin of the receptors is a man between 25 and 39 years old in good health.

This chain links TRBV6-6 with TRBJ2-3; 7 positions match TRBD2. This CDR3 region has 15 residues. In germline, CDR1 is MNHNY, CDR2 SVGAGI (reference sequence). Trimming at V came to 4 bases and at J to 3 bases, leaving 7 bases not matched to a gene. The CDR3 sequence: CASSSGLAVTDTQYF. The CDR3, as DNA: TGTGCCAGCAGTTCGGGCCTAGCGGTTACAGATACGCAGTATTTT.

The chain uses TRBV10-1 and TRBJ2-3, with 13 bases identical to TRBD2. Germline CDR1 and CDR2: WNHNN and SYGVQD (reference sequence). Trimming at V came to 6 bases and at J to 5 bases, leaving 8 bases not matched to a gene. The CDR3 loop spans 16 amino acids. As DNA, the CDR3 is TGCGCCAGCAGCCCGCTGGGACTAGCGGGACGAGATACGCAGTATTTT. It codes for CASSPLGLAGRDTQYF.

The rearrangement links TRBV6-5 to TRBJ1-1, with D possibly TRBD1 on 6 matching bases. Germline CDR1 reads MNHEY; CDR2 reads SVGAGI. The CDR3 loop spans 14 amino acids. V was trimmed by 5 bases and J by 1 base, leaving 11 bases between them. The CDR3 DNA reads TGTGCCAGCAGTCAAACGGACAGGAACACTGAAGCTTTCTTT. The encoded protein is CASSQTDRNTEAFF.

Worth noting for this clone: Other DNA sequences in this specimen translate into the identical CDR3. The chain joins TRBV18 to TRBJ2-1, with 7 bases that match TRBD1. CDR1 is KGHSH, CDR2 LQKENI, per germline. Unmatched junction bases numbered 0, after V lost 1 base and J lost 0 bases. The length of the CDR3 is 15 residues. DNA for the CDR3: TGTGCCAGCTCACCACAGGGGGCCTCCTACAATGAGCAGTTCTTC. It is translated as CASSPQGASYNEQFF.

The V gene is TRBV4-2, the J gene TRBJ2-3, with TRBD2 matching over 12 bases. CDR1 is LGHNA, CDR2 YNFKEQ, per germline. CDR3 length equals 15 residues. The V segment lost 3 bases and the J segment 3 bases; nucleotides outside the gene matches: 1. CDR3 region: CASSQTSGRTDTQYF. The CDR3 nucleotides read TGTGCCAGCAGCCAGACTAGCGGGAGAACAGATACGCAGTATTTT.

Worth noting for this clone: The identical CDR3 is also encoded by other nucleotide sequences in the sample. For the CDR3, the DNA is TGTGCCAGCAGTTACTCTAGCAATCAGCCCCAGCATTTT. Translated, it gives CASSYSSNQPQHF. The rearrangement uses TRBV6-5 and TRBJ1-5; no firm D call. Germline assignment: CDR1 MNHEY and CDR2 SVGAGI. This CDR3 is built from 13 residues. The V end was cut by 0 bases, the J end by 0 bases, with 0 bases between.

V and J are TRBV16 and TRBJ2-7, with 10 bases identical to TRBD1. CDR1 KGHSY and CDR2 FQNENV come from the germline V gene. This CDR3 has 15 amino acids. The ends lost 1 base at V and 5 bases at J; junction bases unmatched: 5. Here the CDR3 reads CASSQYTDRGNEQYF. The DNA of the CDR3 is TGTGCCAGCAGCCAATACACGGACAGGGGGAACGAGCAGTACTTC.

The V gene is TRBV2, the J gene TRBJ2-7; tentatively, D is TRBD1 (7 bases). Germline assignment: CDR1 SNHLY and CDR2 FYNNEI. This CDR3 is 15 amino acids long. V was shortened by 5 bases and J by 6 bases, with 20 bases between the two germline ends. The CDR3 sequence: CASSSGQGGFFEQYF. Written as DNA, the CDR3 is TGTGCCAGCAGTTCTGGGCAGGGGGGTTTTTTCGAGCAGTACTTC.

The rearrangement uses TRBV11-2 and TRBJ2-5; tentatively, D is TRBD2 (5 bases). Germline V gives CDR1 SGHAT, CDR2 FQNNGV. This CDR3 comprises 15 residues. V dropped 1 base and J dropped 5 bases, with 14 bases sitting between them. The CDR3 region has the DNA TGTGCCAGCAGCTTAGGTCCCGGAGCGGAGGAGACCCAGTACTTC. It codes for CASSLGPGAEETQYF.

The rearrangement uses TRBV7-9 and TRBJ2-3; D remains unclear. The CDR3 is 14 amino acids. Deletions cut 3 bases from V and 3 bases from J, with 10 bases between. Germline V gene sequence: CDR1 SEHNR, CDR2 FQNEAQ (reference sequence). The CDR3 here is CASSFAGFTDTQYF. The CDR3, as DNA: TGTGCCAGCAGCTTCGCCGGGTTTACAGATACGCAGTATTTT.

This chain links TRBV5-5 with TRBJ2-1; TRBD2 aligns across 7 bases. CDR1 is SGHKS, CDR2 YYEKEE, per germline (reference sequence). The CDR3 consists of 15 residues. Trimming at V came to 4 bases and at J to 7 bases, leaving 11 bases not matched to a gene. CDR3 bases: TGTGCCAGCAGCACAGCGGGATTCACCAAAAATGAGCAGTTCTTC. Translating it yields CASSTAGFTKNEQFF.

The DNA of the CDR3 is TGTGCCAGCAGCATTCGTCCCAGGGTCGCGGGGACCACTGAAGCTTTCTTT. It codes for CASSIRPRVAGTTEAFF. The chain is built from TRBV9 and TRBJ1-1; possibly TRBD1 for D (5 bases). Germline CDR1 and CDR2: SGDLS and YYNGEE. This CDR3 has 17 amino acids. V lost 4 bases to trimming and J lost 4 bases, with 23 bases between them.

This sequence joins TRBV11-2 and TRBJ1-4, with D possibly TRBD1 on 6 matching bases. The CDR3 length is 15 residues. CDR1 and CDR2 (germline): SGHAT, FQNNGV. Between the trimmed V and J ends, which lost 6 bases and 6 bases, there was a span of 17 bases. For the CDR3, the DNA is TGTGCCAGCAGTTCGCTGTGGGGGGCAGATGAAAAACTGTTTTTT. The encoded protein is CASSSLWGADEKLFF.

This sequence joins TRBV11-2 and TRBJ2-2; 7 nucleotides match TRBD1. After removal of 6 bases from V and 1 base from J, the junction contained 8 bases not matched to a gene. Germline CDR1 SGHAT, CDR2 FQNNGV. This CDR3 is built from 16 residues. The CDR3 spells CASRHRDRLNTGELFF. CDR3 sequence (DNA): TGTGCCAGCAGACATCGGGACAGACTGAACACCGGGGAGCTGTTTTTT.